This is a list of T cell receptor beta chains from one sample in a study of OX40 agonist ivuxolimab in advanced cancers. Some clones are missing from TCRdb's copy, which holds only in-frame ones; the method was immunoSEQ multiplex PCR. The sample shows some 50,000 clones, more than 75% of them seen only once. This specimen was CD4+ or CD8+ T cells sorted from blood, taken in a trial of the OX40 agonist ivuxolimab. The receptors shown here come from an adult with an advanced solid tumor such as melanoma, head and neck, liver or kidney cancer. Both conserved end residues are part of each CDR3. Each record gives: J gene, V gene, clone size, D gene, CDR3 protein, CDR3 DNA. A D gene is named only where the DNA matches it firmly. Rows may omit the clone size; those that give it use once, few, many or a size class.

TRBJ2-1	TRBV27	NA	TRBD2	CASRGFGGGRTYNEQFF	TGTGCCAGCAGGGGGTTTGGTGGCGGGAGGACATACAATGAGCAGTTCTTC
TRBJ2-3	TRBV19	NA	NA	CASSIDGYWDTQYF	TGTGCCAGTAGTATAGATGGGTATTGGGATACGCAGTATTTT
TRBJ2-5	TRBV4-2	NA	NA	CASSQEGTQRETQYF	TGTGCCAGCAGCCAAGAAGGGACCCAGAGAGAGACCCAGTACTTC
TRBJ2-7	TRBV19	NA	NA	CASSMGQTYEQYF	TGTGCCAGTAGTATGGGGCAGACCTACGAGCAGTACTTC
TRBJ1-2	TRBV28	NA	NA	CASSPHVSGYTF	TGTGCCAGCAGTCCACATGTGTCCGGCTACACCTTC
TRBJ2-7	TRBV14	NA	NA	CASSPIPGEQYF	TGTGCCAGCAGCCCCATACCGGGCGAGCAGTACTTC
TRBJ2-1	TRBV7-2	NA	TRBD1	CASSPDRVNEQFF	TGTGCCAGCAGCCCGGACAGGGTCAATGAGCAGTTCTTC
TRBJ2-7	TRBV11-2	NA	TRBD1	CASSFTGTGYEQYF	TGTGCCAGCAGCTTCACCGGGACAGGCTACGAGCAGTACTTC
TRBJ1-1	TRBV4-1	NA	NA	CASSQEGGGVRILMRAFF	TGCGCCAGCAGCCAAGAAGGAGGGGGGGTAAGGATACTTATGAGGGCTTTCTTT
TRBJ2-7	TRBV7-8	NA	NA	CASSQTYYYEQYF	TGTGCCAGCAGCCAGACATACTACTACGAGCAGTACTTC
TRBJ2-7	TRBV6-1	NA	TRBD1	CASKTRTGYNEQYF	TGTGCCAGCAAGACCCGGACAGGATATAACGAGCAGTACTTC
TRBJ2-5	TRBV7-5	NA	NA	CARKRDPQETQYF	TGTGCCAGAAAGCGGGATCCCCAAGAGACCCAGTACTTC
TRBJ1-5	TRBV13	NA	NA	CASSLQGDSNQPQHF	TGTGCCAGCAGCTTACAAGGGGATAGCAATCAGCCCCAGCATTTT
TRBJ2-7	TRBV11-2	once	NA	CASSPSRGYEQYF	TGTGCCAGCAGCCCCAGCAGGGGCTACGAGCAGTACTTC
TRBJ1-5	TRBV19	NA	NA	CASTPGKAVSNQPQHF	TGTGCCAGTACCCCCGGGAAGGCGGTTAGCAATCAGCCCCAGCATTTT
TRBJ1-5	TRBV28	few	NA	CASSLIPGTSNQPQHF	TGTGCCAGCAGTTTAATTCCCGGCACTAGCAATCAGCCCCAGCATTTT
TRBJ1-1	TRBV18	few	TRBD1	CASSEDRVSEAFF	TGTGCCAGCTCAGAAGACAGGGTATCTGAAGCTTTCTTT
TRBJ1-3	TRBV7-6	NA	TRBD1	CASSLTGAFSGNTIYF	TGTGCCAGCAGCCTTACAGGGGCTTTCTCTGGAAACACCATATATTTT
TRBJ2-2	TRBV7-9	NA	NA	CASSLVTGELFF	TGTGCCAGCAGCTTAGTCACCGGGGAGCTGTTTTTT
TRBJ1-1	TRBV2	NA	NA	CASSRRYGVLGYTEAFF	TGTGCCAGCAGTCGGAGGTATGGGGTATTGGGGTACACTGAAGCTTTCTTT
TRBJ1-3	TRBV6-1	NA	TRBD1	CASRDRGRVGNTIYF	TGTGCCAGCAGGGACAGGGGGCGCGTAGGAAACACCATATATTTT
TRBJ2-2	TRBV6-6	NA	NA	CASSYDERGELFF	TGTGCCAGCAGTTACGACGAGAGAGGGGAGCTGTTTTTT
TRBJ2-5	TRBV10-3	once	TRBD2	CAIRGTSGMGQETQYF	TGTGCCATCAGGGGGACTAGCGGGATGGGGCAAGAGACCCAGTACTTC
TRBJ1-4	TRBV9	NA	NA	CASSVGGSNEKLFF	TGTGCCAGCAGCGTCGGGGGATCTAATGAAAAACTGTTTTTT
TRBJ1-5	TRBV28	NA	NA	CASGGGLAQPQHF	TGTGCCAGCGGTGGGGGTCTTGCGCAGCCCCAGCATTTT
TRBJ2-5	TRBV7-9	NA	NA	CASSFFPRQYQETQYF	TGTGCCAGCAGCTTTTTTCCCCGACAGTACCAAGAGACCCAGTACTTC
TRBJ2-2	TRBV5-6	NA	TRBD2	CASSAGRANTGELFF	TGTGCCAGCAGCGCCGGGAGGGCGAACACCGGGGAGCTGTTTTTT
TRBJ2-5	TRBV9	NA	NA	CASSGQGPETQYF	TGTGCCAGCAGCGGGCAGGGGCCGGAGACCCAGTACTTC
TRBJ1-5	TRBV14	NA	NA	CASSHFTDQPQHF	TGTGCCAGCAGCCATTTCACCGATCAGCCCCAGCATTTT
TRBJ1-2	TRBV4-1	NA	NA	CASSQVASLYGYTF	TGCGCCAGCAGCCAAGTTGCCAGCCTCTATGGCTACACCTTC
TRBJ2-1	TRBV29-1	NA	NA	CSVEPGRFQTNEQFF	TGCAGCGTTGAACCCGGGAGATTCCAAACTAATGAGCAGTTCTTC
TRBJ1-4	TRBV14	NA	NA	CASSNQGGTLEKLFF	TGTGCCAGCAGCAACCAGGGAGGGACGTTGGAAAAACTGTTTTTT
TRBJ1-1	TRBV27	once	NA	CASRPQGLAEAFF	TGTGCCAGCCGCCCACAGGGTCTCGCTGAAGCTTTCTTT
TRBJ2-2	TRBV10-3	NA	NA	CAIKEGAWNTGELFF	TGTGCCATCAAAGAGGGAGCCTGGAACACCGGGGAGCTGTTTTTT
TRBJ2-2	TRBV18	few	NA	CASSPPENYNTGELFF	TGTGCCAGCTCACCACCGGAAAACTATAACACCGGGGAGCTGTTTTTT
TRBJ2-3	TRBV28	NA	NA	CASSLLRHPRPDTQYF	TGTGCCAGCAGTTTACTCCGACATCCCAGACCAGATACGCAGTATTTT
TRBJ2-3	TRBV28	NA	NA	CASSLGNLLAPSRDTQYF	TGTGCCAGCAGTTTAGGGAACCTACTAGCTCCTTCGCGGGATACGCAGTATTTT
TRBJ2-7	TRBV4-2	NA	NA	CASSQDTQGFYEQYF	TGTGCCAGCAGCCAAGATACGCAGGGATTCTACGAGCAGTACTTC
TRBJ1-3	TRBV6-5	NA	NA	CASSQGGHSGNTIYF	TGTGCCAGCAGCCAGGGCGGCCACTCTGGAAACACCATATATTTT
TRBJ1-1	TRBV6-5	NA	NA	CAAGGHMNTEAFF	TGTGCTGCTGGCGGACACATGAACACTGAAGCTTTCTTT
TRBJ2-3	TRBV28	NA	TRBD2	CASSLFGTTDTQYF	TGTGCCAGCAGTTTATTTGGGACTACCGATACGCAGTATTTT
TRBJ2-7	TRBV18	NA	TRBD2	CASSDTPTSGTYEQYF	TGTGCCAGCTCAGACACCCCGACTAGCGGGACCTACGAGCAGTACTTC
TRBJ1-2	TRBV28	few	TRBD1	CASTTTGNLYGYTF	TGTGCCAGCACCACGACAGGGAACCTCTATGGCTACACCTTC
TRBJ2-1	TRBV7-9	NA	TRBD1	CASSPGTGHFHEQFF	TGTGCCAGCAGCCCCGGGACAGGGCATTTCCATGAGCAGTTCTTC
TRBJ2-6	TRBV6-5	NA	NA	CASRRGAQGANVLTF	TGTGCCAGCAGAAGAGGGGCGCAGGGGGCCAACGTCCTGACTTTC
TRBJ2-7	TRBV28	NA	NA	CASAQPDSYEQYF	TGTGCCAGTGCCCAACCAGACTCCTACGAGCAGTACTTC
TRBJ2-5	TRBV28	NA	NA	CASSPFARRETQYF	TGTGCCAGCAGCCCTTTTGCCAGGAGGGAGACCCAGTACTTC
TRBJ1-1	TRBV28	NA	NA	CASSFTENTEAFF	TGTGCCAGCAGTTTCACAGAAAACACTGAAGCTTTCTTT
TRBJ1-4	TRBV5-4	NA	TRBD1	CASSQGAGEKLFF	TGTGCCAGCAGCCAGGGGGCGGGTGAAAAACTGTTTTTT
TRBJ2-3	TRBV5-4	NA	NA	CASSRSVDTQYF	TGTGCCAGCAGCCGGTCGGTAGATACGCAGTATTTT